Below, 8 T cell receptor beta chains from the same sample are listed, as sequenced in a study of CD8 T cells in Susac syndrome. RNA was extracted with the RNeasy kit, and a quantity of about 0.45 to 1 ug was reverse transcribed using random hexamers. MiXCR, run by TCRdb on the immunoSEQ multiplex PCR reads, gives a single entry per CDR3 protein. This sample has some 260,000 distinct CDR3 sequences, with about 85% found just once. The sample consisted of CD8+ T cells from PBMCs. The origin of the receptors is a human donor with multiple sclerosis.

The chain links TRBV5-4 to TRBJ1-2; D might be TRBD1 (6 bases). Germline V gives CDR1 SGHNT, CDR2 YYREEE (reference sequence). This CDR3 is built from 18 residues. V was trimmed by 1 base and J by 3 bases, leaving 22 bases between them. The CDR3 loop reads CASSLRGVGSEKYYGYTF. CDR3 sequence (DNA): TGTGCCAGCAGCTTGAGGGGGGTAGGCAGCGAGAAATACTATGGCTACACCTTC.

The chain recombines TRBV4-2 with TRBJ2-1; 7 nucleotides agree with TRBD2. The CDR3 runs to 14 residues. Unmatched junction bases numbered 2, after V lost 1 base and J lost 5 bases. Germline-derived CDR1 and CDR2 are LGHNA and YNFKEQ. The CDR3 DNA sequence: TGTGCCAGCAGCCAAGGGGCGGGGGACAATGAGCAGTTCTTC. This translates into CASSQGAGDNEQFF.

The chain recombines TRBV28 with TRBJ1-5, with TRBD1 matching over 8 bases. CDR1 and CDR2 from the germline V gene are MDHEN and SYDVKM. Trimming cost V 6 bases and J 4 bases; bases outside gene matches: 8. The CDR3 consists of 15 residues. The CDR3 protein is CASRTRRTGNQPQHF. Here the CDR3 DNA reads TGTGCCAGCAGAACCCGCCGGACAGGGAATCAGCCCCAGCATTTT.

The V gene is TRBV20-1, the J gene TRBJ2-3, with 7 bases fitting TRBD2. This CDR3 is built from 14 residues. CDR1 DFQATT and CDR2 SNEGSKA come from the germline V gene (reference sequence). Germline trimming cut 6 bases from V and 4 bases from J; bases unmatched to any gene: 10. The CDR3 sequence is CSARGRGEADTQYF. CDR3 sequence (DNA): TGCAGTGCCCGGGGGAGGGGAGAAGCAGATACGCAGTATTTT.

This sequence joins TRBV24-1 and TRBJ2-3, with 7 bases aligning to TRBD1. The ends lost 3 bases at V and 3 bases at J; junction bases unmatched: 8. There are 16 residues in the CDR3. Germline-derived CDR1 and CDR2 are KGHDR and SFDVKD. This chain's CDR3 is CATSDTGQTSTDTQYF. Here the CDR3 DNA reads TGTGCCACCAGTGATACGGGACAGACAAGTACAGATACGCAGTATTTT.

This sequence joins TRBV6-5 and TRBJ1-5; the D is unclear. The CDR3 runs to 13 residues. Germline V gene lookup returns CDR1 MNHEY and CDR2 SVGAGI. V lost 2 bases to trimming and J lost 7 bases, with 9 bases between them. The CDR3 region is CASSYELGQPQHF. The CDR3 nucleotides are TGTGCCAGCAGTTACGAGCTCGGCCAGCCCCAGCATTTT.

The chain carries TRBV28 and TRBJ2-3; the match to TRBD1 covers 7 bases. The CDR3 consists of 16 residues. The germline V gene encodes CDR1 MDHEN and CDR2 SYDVKM. After removal of 2 bases from V and 4 bases from J, the junction contained 9 bases not matched to a gene. CDR3 nucleotide sequence: TGTGCCAGCAGTTTAAGACAGGGTGAGGGTCCAGATACGCAGTATTTT. Its protein product is CASSLRQGEGPDTQYF.

The rearrangement links TRBV7-9 to TRBJ2-1; no definite D call. V lost 1 base and J 8 bases, leaving 3 bases between the germline ends. This CDR3 contains 11 residues. CDR1 and CDR2 (germline): SEHNR, FQNEAQ (reference sequence). The chain's CDR3 is CASSLGDEQFF. CDR3 bases: TGTGCCAGCAGCTTAGGGGATGAGCAGTTCTTC.